Following are 17 T cell receptor beta chains from one sample sequenced in a study of PD-L1 blockade in urothelial cancer. The time point was: peripheral blood 6 weeks after treatment start. Using immunoSEQ multiplex PCR, the repertoire was profiled, and TCRdb retains in-frame clones only, with some absent. This sample has more than 60,000 clones, with approximately 91% found just once. The sequences come from PBMCs, collected around atezolizumab (anti-PD-L1) treatment. The receptor set was obtained from a man in his sixties with urothelial cancer.

This chain's CDR3 is CASSWTGGPGTGELFF. The CDR3 coding sequence is TGTGCCAGCAGCTGGACAGGGGGGCCGGGCACCGGGGAGCTGTTTTTT. V usage is TRBV7-2 and J usage is TRBJ2-2; 10 bases match TRBD1. The CDR3 loop spans 16 amino acids. V gave up 4 bases and J gave up 4 bases; unmatched junction bases: 6. From germline, CDR1 is SGHTA and CDR2 FQGNSA.

This clone has a single count. The chain employs TRBV6-6 and TRBJ1-5; 7 bases match TRBD1. The CDR3 length is 14 residues. Germline values: CDR1 MNHNY, CDR2 SVGAGI (reference sequence). The V and J ends lost 6 bases and 1 base, in that order; junction bases with no gene match: 3. CDR3: CASSPDRSNQPQHF. The CDR3 nucleotides read TGTGCCAGCAGCCCGGACAGGAGCAATCAGCCCCAGCATTTT.

The chain joins TRBV27 to TRBJ2-5, with D perhaps TRBD2 (6 bases). CDR3 length: 13 residues. V shed 7 bases and J shed 5 bases, with 14 bases lying between them. CDR1 and CDR2 (germline): MNHEY, SMNVEV (reference sequence). The CDR3 region is CASTSGGSETQYF. As DNA, the CDR3 is TGTGCCAGCACCTCCGGGGGTAGCGAGACCCAGTACTTC.

The rearrangement links TRBV25-1 to TRBJ2-1, with 9 bases that match TRBD2. The V gene's germline CDR1 is MGHDK and CDR2 SYGVNS. J was trimmed by 5 bases and V by 1 base; bases with no gene match: 9. The CDR3 sequence is 17 residues long. The CDR3 nucleotides are TGTGCCAGCAGTGAATTGATAGCGGGGGATTGGGACAATGAGCAGTTCTTC. Amino acid sequence: CASSELIAGDWDNEQFF.

The chain combines TRBV7-2 with TRBJ2-7, with D perhaps matching TRBD2 (5 bases). The germline CDR1 and CDR2 sequences are SGHTA and FQGNSA. V was shortened by 4 bases and J by 3 bases, with 7 bases between the two germline ends. The CDR3 is 12 residues long. The CDR3 DNA is TGTGCCAGCAGCTCCGGGAACTACGAGCAGTACTTC. Translation: CASSSGNYEQYF.

The chain combines TRBV19 with TRBJ1-5, with 7 nucleotides matching TRBD1. The V and J ends lost 6 bases and 0 bases, in that order; junction bases with no gene match: 8. The CDR3 length is 16 residues. Germline V gene sequence: CDR1 LNHDA, CDR2 SQIVND (reference sequence). Here the CDR3 reads CASSTEGAVSNQPQHF. The CDR3 DNA sequence: TGTGCCAGTAGCACCGAGGGGGCGGTTAGCAATCAGCCCCAGCATTTT.

This rearrangement joins TRBV27 to TRBJ2-7, with TRBD1 matching over 8 bases. The CDR3 is 15 amino acids. The J segment lost 1 base and the V segment lost 5 bases, leaving 7 bases of the junction unmatched. Germline CDR1 reads MNHEY; CDR2 reads SMNVEV (reference sequence). This CDR3 reads CASSSRDRNSYEQYF. The CDR3 nucleotides read TGTGCCAGCAGTAGCCGGGACAGGAATTCCTACGAGCAGTACTTC.

The chain joins TRBV6-4 to TRBJ2-5; TRBD2 matches 10 bases. V lost 3 bases to trimming and J lost 5 bases; unmatched junction nucleotides: 6. CDR1 and CDR2 (germline): MRHNA, SNTAGT. There are 15 residues in the CDR3. CDR3 sequence: CASSEGRLAGETQYF. The CDR3 bases are TGTGCCAGCAGTGAGGGGCGACTAGCGGGCGAGACCCAGTACTTC.

The genes are TRBV5-1 and TRBJ2-2; tentative D call: TRBD2 (7 bases). V shed 7 bases and J shed 0 bases, with 16 bases lying between them. CDR3 length: 16 amino acids. Per the germline V gene, CDR1 is SGHRS and CDR2 is YFSETQ. CDR3 sequence reads: CASYSGGNSNTGELFF. In nucleotides, the CDR3 is TGCGCCAGCTATTCGGGGGGCAATTCGAACACCGGGGAGCTGTTTTTT.

This chain links TRBV6-5 with TRBJ2-7, with D possibly matching TRBD2 (6 bases). The CDR3 loop spans 15 amino acids. Germline V lookup: CDR1 MNHEY, CDR2 SVGAGI. Between the trimmed V and J ends, which lost 0 bases and 2 bases, there was a span of 11 bases. The CDR3 nucleotides read TGTGCCAGCAGTTACTCCCCTAGCGAGGCCTACGAGCAGTACTTC. Amino acids: CASSYSPSEAYEQYF.

V is TRBV28 and J is TRBJ1-5; a weak D match, TRBD1 (5 bases). CDR1 is MDHEN and CDR2 is SYDVKM in the germline V gene. This CDR3 is built from 17 residues. Trimming removed 5 bases at V and 0 bases at J, with 17 bases between. CDR3 sequence reads: CASSNDWGVRSNQPQHF. As DNA, the CDR3 is TGTGCCAGCAGTAATGACTGGGGCGTCCGTAGCAATCAGCCCCAGCATTTT.

The chain joins TRBV19 to TRBJ2-5; tentatively, D is TRBD1 (6 bases). Trimming stripped 4 bases from V and 3 bases from J, with 15 bases between. The length of the CDR3 is 15 residues. The germline V gene has CDR1 LNHDA and CDR2 SQIVND (reference sequence). The CDR3, as DNA: TGTGCCAGTAGTAGAACAGGGATAATGAAAGAGACCCAGTACTTC. Translation: CASSRTGIMKETQYF. Full variable domain (outside the CDR3, taken from reference TRBV19 and TRBJ2-5): DGGITQSPKYLFRKEGQNVTLSCEQNLNHDAMYWYRQDPGQGLRLIYYSQIVNDFQKGDIAEGYSVSREKKESFPLTVTSAQKNPTAFYLCASSRTGIMKETQYFGPGTRLLVL.

The CDR3 DNA is TGTGCCAGCAGCTTCCGTACAGGCTCCTACGAGCAGTACTTC. Its translation is CASSFRTGSYEQYF. This chain joins TRBV7-6 and TRBJ2-7; tentative D call: TRBD1 (5 bases). The CDR3 runs to 14 residues. Germline CDR1 is SGHVS and CDR2 is FNYEAQ. V shed 3 bases and J shed 0 bases, with 9 bases lying between them.

The chain uses TRBV9 and TRBJ1-3, with TRBD1 as a possible D gene (5 bases). CDR3 length: 16 residues. CDR1 SGDLS and CDR2 YYNGEE come from the germline V gene. Trimming pared 4 bases from V and 0 bases from J, leaving 14 bases between. The DNA of the CDR3 is TGTGCCAGCAGCCCGGGACTGCAGAACTCTGGAAACACCATATATTTT. Translation: CASSPGLQNSGNTIYF.

The chain joins TRBV27 to TRBJ1-2, with D unresolved. Germline V gene sequence: CDR1 MNHEY, CDR2 SMNVEV (reference sequence). The CDR3 covers 14 residues. V was pared by 0 bases and J by 3 bases, with 8 bases between. The CDR3 spells CASSLSPRDYGYTF. The CDR3 coding sequence is TGTGCCAGCAGTTTATCACCTCGGGACTATGGCTACACCTTC.

This clone was counted only a few times. The genes are TRBV7-8 and TRBJ1-6; TRBD1 is a possible D gene (5 bases). Germline loops: CDR1 SGHVS, CDR2 FQNEAQ. The CDR3 consists of 15 residues. V gave up 5 bases and J gave up 7 bases, with 15 bases separating them. CDR3 loop: CASSVSGAGNSPLHF. For the CDR3, the DNA is TGTGCCAGCAGCGTGAGTGGGGCTGGCAATTCACCCCTCCACTTT.

This chain links TRBV27 with TRBJ2-7; TRBD1 is a possible D gene (6 bases). V was cut by 8 bases and J by 6 bases, with 17 bases left in between. Germline V lookup: CDR1 MNHEY, CDR2 SMNVEV (reference sequence). CDR3 length: 13 amino acids. For the CDR3, the DNA is TGTGCCAGCGTACGGGCGCGAGGGGGCGAGCAGTACTTC. Its translation: CASVRARGGEQYF.